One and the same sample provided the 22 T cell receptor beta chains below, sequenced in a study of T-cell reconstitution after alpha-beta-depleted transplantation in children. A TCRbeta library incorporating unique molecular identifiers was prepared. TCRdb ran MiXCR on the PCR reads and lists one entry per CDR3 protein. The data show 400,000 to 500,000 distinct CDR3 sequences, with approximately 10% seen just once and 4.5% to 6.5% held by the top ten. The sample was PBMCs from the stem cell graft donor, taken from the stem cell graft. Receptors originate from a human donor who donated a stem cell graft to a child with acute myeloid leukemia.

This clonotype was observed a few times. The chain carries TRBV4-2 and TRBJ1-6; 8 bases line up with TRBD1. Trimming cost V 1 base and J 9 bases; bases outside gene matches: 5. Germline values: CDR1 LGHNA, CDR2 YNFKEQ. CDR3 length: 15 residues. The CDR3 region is CASSQGGTGGSPLHF. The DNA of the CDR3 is TGTGCCAGCAGCCAAGGAGGGACAGGAGGTTCACCCCTCCACTTT.

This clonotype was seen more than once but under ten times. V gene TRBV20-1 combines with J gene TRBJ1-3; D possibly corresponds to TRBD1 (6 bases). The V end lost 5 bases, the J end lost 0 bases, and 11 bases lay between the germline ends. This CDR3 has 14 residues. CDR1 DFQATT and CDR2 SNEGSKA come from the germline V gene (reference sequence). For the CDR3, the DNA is TGCAGTGCTTGGGACACCCACTCTGGAAACACCATATATTTT. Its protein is CSAWDTHSGNTIYF.

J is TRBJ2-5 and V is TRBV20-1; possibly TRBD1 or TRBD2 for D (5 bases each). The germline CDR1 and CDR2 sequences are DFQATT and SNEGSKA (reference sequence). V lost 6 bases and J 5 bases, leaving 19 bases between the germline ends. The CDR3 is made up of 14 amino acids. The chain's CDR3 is CSAKPRGLAETQYF. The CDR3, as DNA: TGCAGTGCAAAGCCTCGGGGCCTGGCGGAGACCCAGTACTTC.

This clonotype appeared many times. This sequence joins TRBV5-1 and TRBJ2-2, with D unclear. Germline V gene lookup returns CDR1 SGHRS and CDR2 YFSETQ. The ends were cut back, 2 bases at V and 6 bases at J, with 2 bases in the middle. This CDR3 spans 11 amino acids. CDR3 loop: CASSFAGELFF. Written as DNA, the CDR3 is TGCGCCAGCAGCTTCGCCGGGGAGCTGTTTTTT.

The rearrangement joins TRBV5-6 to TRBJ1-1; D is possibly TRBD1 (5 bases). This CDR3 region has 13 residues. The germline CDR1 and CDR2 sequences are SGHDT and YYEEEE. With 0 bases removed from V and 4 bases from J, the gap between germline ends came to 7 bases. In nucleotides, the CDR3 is TGTGCCAGCAGCTTGGGCAGGGTCACTGAAGCTTTCTTT. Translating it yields CASSLGRVTEAFF.

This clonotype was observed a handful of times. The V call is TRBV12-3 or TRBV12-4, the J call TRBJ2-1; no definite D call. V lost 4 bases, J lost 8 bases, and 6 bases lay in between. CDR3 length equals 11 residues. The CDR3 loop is CASSSIYEQFF. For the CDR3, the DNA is TGTGCCAGCAGTTCAATATATGAGCAGTTCTTC.

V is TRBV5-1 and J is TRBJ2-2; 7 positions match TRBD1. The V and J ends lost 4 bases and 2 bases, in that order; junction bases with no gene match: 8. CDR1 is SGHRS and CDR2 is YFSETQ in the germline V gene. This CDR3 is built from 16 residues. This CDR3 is CASSIPRDSNTGELFF. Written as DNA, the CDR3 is TGCGCCAGCAGCATACCTCGGGACAGTAACACCGGGGAGCTGTTTTTT.

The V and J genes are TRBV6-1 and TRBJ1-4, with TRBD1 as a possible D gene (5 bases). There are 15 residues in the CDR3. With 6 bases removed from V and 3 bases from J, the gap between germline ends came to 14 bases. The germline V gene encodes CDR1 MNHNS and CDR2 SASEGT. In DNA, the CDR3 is TGTGCCAGCAGAAGAGGAGGGACTTCTAATGAAAAACTGTTTTTT. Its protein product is CASRRGGTSNEKLFF.

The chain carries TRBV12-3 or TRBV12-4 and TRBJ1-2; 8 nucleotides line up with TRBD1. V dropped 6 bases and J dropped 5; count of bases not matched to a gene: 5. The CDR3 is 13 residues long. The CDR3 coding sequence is TGTGCCAGCAGACAGGGGGGGGGGTATGGCTACACCTTC. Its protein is CASRQGGGYGYTF.

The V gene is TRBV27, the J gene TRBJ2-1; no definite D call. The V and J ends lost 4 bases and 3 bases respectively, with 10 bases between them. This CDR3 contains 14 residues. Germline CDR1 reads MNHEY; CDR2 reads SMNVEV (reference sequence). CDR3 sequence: CASSSYAGYNEQFF. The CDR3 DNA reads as TGTGCCAGCAGTTCTTATGCCGGCTACAATGAGCAGTTCTTC.

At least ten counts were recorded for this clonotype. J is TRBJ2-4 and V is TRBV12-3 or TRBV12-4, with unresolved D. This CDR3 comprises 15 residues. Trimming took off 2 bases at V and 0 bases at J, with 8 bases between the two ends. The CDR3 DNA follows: TGTGCCAGCAGTTTAAACCAGATAGCCAAAAACATTCAGTACTTC. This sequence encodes CASSLNQIAKNIQYF.

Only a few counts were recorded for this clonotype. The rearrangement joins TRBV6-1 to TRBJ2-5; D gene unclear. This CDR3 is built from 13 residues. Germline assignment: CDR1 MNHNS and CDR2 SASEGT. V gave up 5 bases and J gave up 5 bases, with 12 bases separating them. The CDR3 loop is CASSPLVGETQYF. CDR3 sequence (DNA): TGTGCCAGCAGTCCCCTAGTTGGGGAGACCCAGTACTTC.

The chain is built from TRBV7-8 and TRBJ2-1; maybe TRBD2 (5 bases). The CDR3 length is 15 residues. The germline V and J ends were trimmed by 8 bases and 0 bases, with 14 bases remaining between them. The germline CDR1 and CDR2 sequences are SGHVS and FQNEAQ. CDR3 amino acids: CASGPGVGSYNEQFF. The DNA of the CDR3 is TGTGCCAGCGGACCCGGGGTCGGCTCCTACAATGAGCAGTTCTTC.

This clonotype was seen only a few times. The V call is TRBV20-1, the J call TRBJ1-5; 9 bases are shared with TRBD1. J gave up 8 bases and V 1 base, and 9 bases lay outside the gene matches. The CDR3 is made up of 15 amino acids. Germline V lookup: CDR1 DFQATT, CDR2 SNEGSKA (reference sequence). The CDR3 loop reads CSARGGQGLLEPQHF. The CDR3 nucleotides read TGCAGTGCTAGAGGGGGACAGGGACTCCTCGAGCCCCAGCATTTT.

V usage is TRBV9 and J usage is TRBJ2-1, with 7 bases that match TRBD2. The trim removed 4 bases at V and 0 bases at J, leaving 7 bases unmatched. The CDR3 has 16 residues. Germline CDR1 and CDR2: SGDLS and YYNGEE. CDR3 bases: TGTGCCAGCAGCTCCCCGGGGGGTAGCTCCTACAATGAGCAGTTCTTC. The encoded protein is CASSSPGGSSYNEQFF.

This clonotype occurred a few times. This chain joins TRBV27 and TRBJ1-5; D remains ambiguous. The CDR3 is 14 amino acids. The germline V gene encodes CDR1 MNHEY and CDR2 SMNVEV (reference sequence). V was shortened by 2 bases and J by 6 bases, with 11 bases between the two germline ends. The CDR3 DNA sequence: TGTGCCAGCAGTTTAACGACTGGAAGTCAGCCCCAGCATTTT. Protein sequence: CASSLTTGSQPQHF.

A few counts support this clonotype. CDR3 loop: CASSPQAGWNEQYV. The CDR3 DNA follows: TGCGCCAGCAGCCCTCAGGCAGGGTGGAACGAGCAGTACGTC. The chain links TRBV5-1 to TRBJ2-7, with D possibly matching TRBD1 (5 bases). The CDR3 length is 14 residues. The ends were cut back, 4 bases at V and 5 bases at J, with 16 bases in the middle. The germline V gene has CDR1 SGHRS and CDR2 YFSETQ.

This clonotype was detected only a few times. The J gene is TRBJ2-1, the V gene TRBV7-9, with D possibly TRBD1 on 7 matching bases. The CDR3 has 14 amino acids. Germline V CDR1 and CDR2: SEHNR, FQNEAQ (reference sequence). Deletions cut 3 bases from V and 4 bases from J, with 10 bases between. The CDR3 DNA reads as TGTGCCAGCAGCTTCAGGGGGGCTTACAATGAGCAGTTCTTC. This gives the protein CASSFRGAYNEQFF.

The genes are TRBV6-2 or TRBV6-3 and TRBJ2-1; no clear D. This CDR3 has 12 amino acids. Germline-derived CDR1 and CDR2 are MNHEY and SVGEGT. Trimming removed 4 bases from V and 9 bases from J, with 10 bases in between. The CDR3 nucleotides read TGTGCCAGCAGTTTAGGAGATGTTGAGCAGTTCTTC. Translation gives CASSLGDVEQFF.

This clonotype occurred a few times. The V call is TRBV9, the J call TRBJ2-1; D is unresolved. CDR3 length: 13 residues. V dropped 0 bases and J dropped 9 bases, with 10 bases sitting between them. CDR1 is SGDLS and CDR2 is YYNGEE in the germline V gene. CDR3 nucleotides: TGTGCCAGCAGCGTAGGGACGACCATTGAGCAGTTCTTC. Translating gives CASSVGTTIEQFF.

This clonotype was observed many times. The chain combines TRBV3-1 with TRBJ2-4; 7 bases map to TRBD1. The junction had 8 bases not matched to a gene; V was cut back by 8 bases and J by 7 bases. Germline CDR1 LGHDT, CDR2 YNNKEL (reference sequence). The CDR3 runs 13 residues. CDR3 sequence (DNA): TGTGCCAGCCCCCGACAGGGAGTGAACATTCAGTACTTC. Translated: CASPRQGVNIQYF.

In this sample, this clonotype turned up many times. CDR3 in amino acids: CASSIRGVPTDTQYF. CDR3 nucleotide sequence: TGTGCCAGCAGCATCCGGGGGGTACCCACAGATACGCAGTATTTT. The chain recombines TRBV6-1 with TRBJ2-3; 7 nucleotides agree with TRBD2. The CDR3 loop spans 15 amino acids. Trimming removed 6 bases from V and 2 bases from J; junction bases left unmatched: 8. Germline-derived CDR1 and CDR2 are MNHNS and SASEGT.